A selection of T cell receptor beta chains follows, all from one sample in a study of cytomegalovirus exposure and HLA in healthy donors. Generated by immunoSEQ multiplex PCR, the TCRdb table keeps only in-frame clones and is missing some. The sample yields 150,000 to 250,000 clones, 82% seen once. Sequencing was carried out using PBMCs. The receptors here all came from a woman between 50 and 59 years old in good health and CMV-seropositive. CDR3s include the opening cysteine and the closing phenylalanine or tryptophan. D genes are given only for firm matches. Clone size is shown for a subset of rows, as once, few, many or a class of expanded clone.

>once|.|13|TRBJ1-2|TRBV28
CASSFSTGEGYTF
TGTGCCAGCAGTTTCTCAACGGGGGAAGGCTACACCTTC
>.|.|14|TRBJ1-1|TRBV19
CASSTHGGNTEAFF
TGTGCCAGTAGTACCCATGGAGGGAACACTGAAGCTTTCTTT
>once|.|14|TRBJ1-2|TRBV2
CASSERARSYGYTF
TGTGCCAGCAGTGAGAGGGCACGATCGTATGGCTACACCTTC
>.|.|16|TRBJ1-3|TRBV13
CASSLGSMDTGNTIYF
TGTGCCAGCAGCTTAGGTTCGATGGACACTGGAAACACCATATATTTT
>.|TRBD2|13|TRBJ2-1|TRBV5-1
CASSLGGGVEQFF
TGCGCCAGCAGCTTGGGGGGAGGGGTTGAGCAGTTCTTC
>.|TRBD1|14|TRBJ1-2|TRBV7-9
CASSSGQGKVGYTF
TGTGCCAGCAGCTCCGGACAGGGGAAAGTCGGCTACACCTTC
>.|.|13|TRBJ2-3|TRBV18
CASSRGANQPQYF
TGTGCCAGCTCCCGGGGAGCAAATCAGCCCCAGTATTTT
>.|TRBD2|15|TRBJ2-7|TRBV27
CASSFSSGSGYEQYF
TGTGCCAGCAGTTTCTCTAGCGGGAGCGGGTACGAGCAGTACTTC
>.|TRBD1|19|TRBJ1-3|TRBV7-8
CASSSETGGAVGPGNTIYF
TGTGCCAGCAGCTCAGAAACAGGGGGCGCGGTCGGACCTGGAAACACCATATATTTT
>.|.|14|TRBJ2-2|TRBV9
CASSTLRVTGELFF
TGTGCCAGCAGCACATTACGGGTCACCGGGGAGCTGTTTTTT
>.|.|17|TRBJ1-5|TRBV9
CASSEGGGELVNQPQHF
TGTGCCAGCAGCGAGGGGGGAGGGGAATTGGTCAATCAGCCCCAGCATTTT
>.|.|14|TRBJ1-1|TRBV7-8
CASSFRDSNTEAFF
TGTGCCAGCAGCTTTAGGGACTCTAACACTGAAGCTTTCTTT
>.|.|14|TRBJ2-5|TRBV5-4
CASSSSRGRETQYF
TGTGCCAGCAGCTCTAGTAGAGGAAGAGAGACCCAGTACTTC
>.|TRBD2|16|TRBJ2-2|TRBV7-3
CASSTPGLANTGELFF
TGTGCCAGCAGCACCCCGGGACTAGCGAACACCGGGGAGCTGTTTTTT
>.|.|16|TRBJ2-5|TRBV27
CASSLGPSVPKETQYF
TGTGCCAGCAGTTTAGGTCCTAGCGTACCAAAAGAGACCCAGTACTTC
>.|.|13|TRBJ1-2|TRBV5-4
CASSSDSNYGYTF
TGTGCCAGCAGCTCGGACTCTAACTATGGCTACACCTTC
>once|.|15|TRBJ2-7|TRBV4-1
CASSQGRGSAYEQYF
TGCGCCAGCAGCCAAGGGCGGGGTTCTGCCTACGAGCAGTACTTC
>.|.|14|TRBJ2-1|TRBV9
CASSVVTGYNEQFF
TGTGCCAGCAGCGTAGTAACAGGCTACAATGAGCAGTTCTTC
>.|.|15|TRBJ1-2|TRBV19
CASSIVGALPYGYTF
TGTGCCAGTAGTATAGTAGGGGCGCTGCCGTATGGCTACACCTTC
>.|.|14|TRBJ1-4|TRBV2
CASSSVTTNEKLFF
TGTGCCAGCAGTTCGGTGACAACTAATGAAAAACTGTTTTTT
>.|.|13|TRBJ2-7|TRBV5-1
CASSLGQGDEQYF
TGCGCCAGCAGCTTGGGCCAGGGCGACGAGCAGTACTTC
>.|TRBD1|17|TRBJ1-2|TRBV7-9
CSSSLAQAGQGGSGYTF
TGTTCCAGCAGCTTAGCACAGGCGGGACAGGGAGGTTCGGGCTACACCTTC
>.|.|13|TRBJ1-1|TRBV29-1
CSVEQGMNTEAFF
TGCAGCGTTGAACAGGGGATGAACACTGAAGCTTTCTTT
>few|.|13|TRBJ2-7|TRBV11-3
CASSGDTFYEQYF
TGTGCCAGCAGCGGGGACACCTTCTACGAGCAGTACTTC
>.|TRBD1|14|TRBJ2-1|TRBV5-1
CASSRGTGGNEQFF
TGCGCCAGCAGTCGGGGGACAGGGGGCAATGAGCAGTTCTTC
>once|TRBD1|17|TRBJ1-2|TRBV7-8
CASSLKGQGAYNYGYTF
TGTGCCAGCAGCTTAAAGGGTCAGGGGGCCTATAACTATGGCTACACCTTC
>.|TRBD1|14|TRBJ2-1|TRBV13
CASSNRDRRVEQFF
TGTGCCAGCAGCAACCGGGACAGGCGGGTTGAGCAGTTCTTC
>once|.|14|TRBJ2-7|TRBV2
CVSMVDEKRGEQYF
TGTGTCAGCATGGTAGACGAAAAAAGGGGCGAGCAGTACTTC
>.|.|15|TRBJ1-6|TRBV5-6
CASSTGGGQGSPLHF
TGTGCCAGCAGCACTGGGGGGGGGCAAGGTTCACCCCTCCACTTT
>.|TRBD2|15|TRBJ2-1|TRBV6-5
CASSVQTSGYNEQFF
TGTGCCAGCAGTGTTCAGACTAGCGGCTACAATGAGCAGTTCTTC
>.|.|14|TRBJ2-3|TRBV18
CASSPPGNTDTQYF
TGTGCCAGCTCACCTCCGGGGAACACAGATACGCAGTATTTT
>.|.|13|TRBJ2-5|TRBV6-5
CASSRGKVETQYF
TGTGCCAGCTCCCGGGGGAAGGTAGAGACCCAGTACTTC
>.|TRBD1|17|TRBJ1-4|TRBV27
CASSLSGQKATNEKLFF
TGTGCCAGCAGTTTATCGGGACAGAAGGCAACTAATGAAAAACTGTTTTTT
>.|TRBD2|14|TRBJ2-5|TRBV14
CASRISGRAVTQYF
TGTGCCAGCAGGATTAGCGGGAGGGCAGTGACCCAGTACTTC
>.|.|14|TRBJ1-1|TRBV11-2
CASSFGQLNTEAFF
TGTGCCAGCAGCTTCGGACAGTTGAACACTGAAGCTTTCTTT
>.|TRBD2|16|TRBJ2-6|TRBV2
CASSYSGGLGANVLTF
TGTGCCAGCAGTTATAGCGGGGGGCTTGGGGCCAACGTCCTGACTTTC
>.|.|13|TRBJ2-7|TRBV10-3
CATSETEVSEQYF
TGTGCCACCTCGGAGACAGAGGTCTCCGAGCAGTACTTC
>.|TRBD1|12|TRBJ1-1|TRBV6-5
CASSPDRAEAFF
TGTGCCAGCAGCCCTGACAGGGCTGAAGCTTTTTTT
>.|TRBD2|14|TRBJ2-3|TRBV14
CASRSGTSRDTQYF
TGTGCCAGCAGGTCCGGGACTAGCAGAGATACGCAGTATTTT
>.|.|14|TRBJ2-5|TRBV5-4
CASSLEHGGETQYF
TGTGCCAGCAGCTTAGAACACGGCGGTGAGACCCAGTACTTC
>.|TRBD2|17|TRBJ2-3|TRBV10-3
CAISEFLAGRYTDTQYF
TGTGCCATCAGTGAATTCCTAGCGGGGAGGTACACAGATACGCAGTATTTT
>.|TRBD2|13|TRBJ2-3|TRBV28
CASSPPITGGQYF
TGTGCCAGCAGCCCACCCATCACGGGGGGGCAGTATTTT
>.|TRBD2|13|TRBJ2-1|TRBV2
CASPRSGGHEQFF
TGTGCCAGCCCTCGAAGCGGGGGGCACGAGCAGTTCTTC
>few|TRBD1|15|TRBJ2-1|TRBV6-5
CASSYRQGPYNEQFF
TGTGCCAGCAGTTACCGACAGGGCCCCTACAATGAGCAGTTCTTC
>.|TRBD1|17|TRBJ2-6|TRBV25-1
CASSEDRVTSGANGLTF
TGTGCCAGCAGTGAGGACAGGGTAACCTCTGGGGCCAACGGCCTGACTTTC
>.|.|12|TRBJ1-5|TRBV28
CASSLLNQPQHF
TGTGCCAGCAGTTTATTAAATCAGCCCCAGCATTTT
>.|.|13|TRBJ2-7|TRBV7-7
CASSLESFSEQYF
TGTGCTAGCAGCTTAGAATCTTTCTCCGAGCAGTACTTC
>.|TRBD1|14|TRBJ1-6|TRBV18
CASSPGTGYSPLHF
TGTGCCAGCTCACCAGGGACAGGCTACTCACCCCTCCACTTT
>once|.|15|TRBJ2-7|TRBV7-2
CASSPPTGGAYEQYF
TGTGCCAGCAGCCCTCCAACAGGGGGGGCCTACGAGCAGTACTTC
>.|TRBD2|16|TRBJ2-7|TRBV7-3
CVSSPQGQREAGEQYF
TGTGTCAGCAGCCCCCAGGGACAGCGGGAGGCGGGGGAGCAGTACTTC
>.|.|14|TRBJ2-1|TRBV4-3
CASSQARRGDEQFF
TGCGCCAGCAGCCAAGCCCGGCGGGGAGATGAGCAGTTCTTC
>few|.|14|TRBJ1-5|TRBV6-1
CASSGRVYNQPQHF
TGTGCCAGCAGTGGCAGGGTTTACAATCAGCCCCAGCATTTT
>.|.|13|TRBJ2-7|TRBV7-2
CASSFTPRGEQYF
TGTGCCAGCAGCTTCACTCCTAGAGGCGAGCAGTACTTC